This T cell receptor (beta chain) was identified during a study of vaccination and CD4 T cells after COVID-19. The J segment lost 4 bases and the V segment lost 8 bases, leaving 8 bases of the junction unmatched. Germline assignment: CDR1 WSHSY and CDR2 SAAADI. The CDR3 is 15 amino acids. With respect to this clonotype: Its antigen is currently unknown.

Cultured CD4+ T-cell DNA underwent Oncomine TCR Beta short-read sequencing. TCRdb re-called the PCR reads with MiXCR, one entry per CDR3 protein. The data contain 10,000 to 15,000 distinct CDR3 sequences, around half of them seen just once; the ten biggest clones take up 15% to 20%. Sample treatment: approximately 11-day PBMC culture with coronavirus spike peptide pools or control peptides (ViraFEST assay). The receptor was isolated from a human donor who had recovered from COVID-19. The material sequenced was CD4+ T cells from blood, cultured in vitro. The chain joins TRBV10-2 to TRBJ2-2; 9 bases are a match to TRBD1. CDR3 residues: CASRPGQGGTGELFF. The CDR3 nucleotides read TGCGCCAGCCGCCCGGGACAGGGAGGCACCGGGGAGCTGTTTTTT.